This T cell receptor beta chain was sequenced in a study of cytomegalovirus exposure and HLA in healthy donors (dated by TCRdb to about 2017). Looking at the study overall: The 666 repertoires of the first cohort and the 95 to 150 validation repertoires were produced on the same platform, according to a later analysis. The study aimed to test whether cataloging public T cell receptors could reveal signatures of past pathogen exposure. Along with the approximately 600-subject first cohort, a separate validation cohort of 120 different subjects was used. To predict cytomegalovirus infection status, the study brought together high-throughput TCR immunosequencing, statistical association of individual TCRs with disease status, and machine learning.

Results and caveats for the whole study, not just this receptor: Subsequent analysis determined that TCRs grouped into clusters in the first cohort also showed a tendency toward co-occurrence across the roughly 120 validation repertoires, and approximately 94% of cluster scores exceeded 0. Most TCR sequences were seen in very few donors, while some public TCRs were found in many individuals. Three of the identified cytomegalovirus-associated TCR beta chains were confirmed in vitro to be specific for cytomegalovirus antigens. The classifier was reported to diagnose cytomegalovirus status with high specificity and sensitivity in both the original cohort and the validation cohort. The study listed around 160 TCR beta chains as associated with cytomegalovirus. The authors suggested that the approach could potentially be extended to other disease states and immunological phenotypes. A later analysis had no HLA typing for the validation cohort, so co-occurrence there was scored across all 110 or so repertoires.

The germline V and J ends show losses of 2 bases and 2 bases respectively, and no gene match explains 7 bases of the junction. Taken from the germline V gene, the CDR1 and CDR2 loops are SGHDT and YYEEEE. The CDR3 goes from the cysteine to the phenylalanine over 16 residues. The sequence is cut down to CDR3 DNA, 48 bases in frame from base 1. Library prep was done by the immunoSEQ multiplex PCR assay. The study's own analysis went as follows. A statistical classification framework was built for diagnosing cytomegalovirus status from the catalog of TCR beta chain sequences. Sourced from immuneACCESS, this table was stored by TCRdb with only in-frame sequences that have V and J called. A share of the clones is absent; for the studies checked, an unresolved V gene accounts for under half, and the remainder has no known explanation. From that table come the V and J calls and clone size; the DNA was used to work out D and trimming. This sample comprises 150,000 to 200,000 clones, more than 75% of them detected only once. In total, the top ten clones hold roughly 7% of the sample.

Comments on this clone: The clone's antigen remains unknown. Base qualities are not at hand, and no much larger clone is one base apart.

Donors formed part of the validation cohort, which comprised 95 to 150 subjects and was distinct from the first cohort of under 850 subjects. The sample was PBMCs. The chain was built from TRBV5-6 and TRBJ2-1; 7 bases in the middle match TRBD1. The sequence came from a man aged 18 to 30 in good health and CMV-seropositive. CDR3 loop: CASSFHRDRAYNEQFF. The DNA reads TGTGCCAGCAGCTTTCACCGGGACAGAGCCTACAATGAGCAGTTCTTC.